This TCR beta chain is drawn from a study of cytomegalovirus exposure and HLA in healthy donors. Study-level findings and limits: The study reported that TCR beta sequences accurately predicted HLA-A and HLA-B alleles in most subjects. The authors considered a cluster of highly shared sequence variants likely to be a sequencing artifact.

On this clone itself: The antigen remains unidentified.

Primers: 60 Vbeta forward and 13 Jbeta reverse. Data came from immunoSEQ multiplex PCR; TCRdb stores just in-frame clones and leaves some out. This table holds around 210,000 clones, around 79% found once. The germline V gene encodes CDR1 SGHTS and CDR2 YDEGEE. CDR3 size: 16 residues. J lost 7 bases, V lost 4 bases, and 9 bases had no gene match. This TCR came from a male donor in good health and CMV-seropositive. Source material: PBMCs. The chain has TRBV5-8 and TRBJ1-4, with 11 nucleotides matching TRBD1. CDR3 region: CASSDGGTGGTEKLFF. The CDR3 nucleotides are TGTGCCAGCAGCGACGGCGGGACAGGGGGAACTGAAAAACTGTTTTTT.